The TCR beta chain under discussion was sequenced for a study of blood T cell repertoires in COVID-19. Study details: T cells, B-cell-depleted T cells, or PBMCs provided the cDNA or gDNA that served as material.

The method was immunoSEQ multiplex PCR; TCRdb's version includes in-frame clones alone and lacks a portion of them. The table shows about 370,000 clones, with roughly nine tenths occurring only once. This clone was detected once. CDR3 length: 12 residues. Germline V gene sequence: CDR1 MDHEN, CDR2 SYDVKM. Losses at the gene ends were 5 bases for V and 13 bases for J; bases not matched to a gene: 8. Sequencing was performed on peripheral blood. V gene TRBV28 combines with J gene TRBJ2-1; 7 positions match TRBD1. This clonotype was obtained from a woman younger than 45 with COVID-19, enrolled during active disease. This CDR3 reads CASSPRDRSQFF. The CDR3 nucleotides are TGTGCCAGCAGTCCACGGGACAGATCTCAGTTCTTC. The full variable domain, in which reference TRBV28 and TRBJ2-1 provide the parts outside the CDR3, is DVKVTQSSRYLVKRTGEKVFLECVQDMDHENMFWYRQDPGLGLRLIYFSYDVKMKEKGDIPEGYSVSREKKERFSLILESASTNQTSMYLCASSPRDRSQFFGPGTRLTVL.